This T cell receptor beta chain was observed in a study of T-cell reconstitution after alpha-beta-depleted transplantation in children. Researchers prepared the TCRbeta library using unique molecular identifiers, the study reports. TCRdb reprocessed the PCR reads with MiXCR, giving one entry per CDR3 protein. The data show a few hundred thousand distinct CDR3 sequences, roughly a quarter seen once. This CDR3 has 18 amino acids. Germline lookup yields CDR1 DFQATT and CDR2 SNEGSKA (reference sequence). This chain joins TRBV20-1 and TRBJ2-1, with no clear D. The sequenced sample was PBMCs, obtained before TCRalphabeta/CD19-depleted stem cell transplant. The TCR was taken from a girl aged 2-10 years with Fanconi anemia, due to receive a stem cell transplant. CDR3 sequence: CWAPALGGRSDSYNEQFF. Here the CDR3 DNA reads TGCTGGGCCCCCGCTCTGGGCGGTCGTAGTGACTCCTACAATGAGCAGTTCTTC.